Listed here are 4 T cell receptor beta chains from one sample, sequenced in a study of tissue T cells after allogeneic stem cell transplantation. Some clones are missing from TCRdb's copy, which holds only in-frame ones; the method was immunoSEQ multiplex PCR. This sample carries about 21,000 clones, approximately 69% of them seen once, and the ten largest clones take 0.35% to 0.5%. The sequencing sample was made of blood. These receptors were collected from a female BALB/c mouse in good health. The strain's MHC type: H2-d.

The sample holds a few counts of this clone. All gene names here are mouse names. The read ends 1 residue shy of where the CDR3 ends; the end is completed using the germline J gene. The V gene is TRBV5, the J gene TRBJ1-3; D remains ambiguous. Germline CDR1 reads LGHNA; CDR2 reads YNLKQL (reference sequence). Trimming cost V 0 bases and J 8 bases, with 8 bases left between them. CDR3 length: 13 residues. This CDR3 reads CASSQDYGDTLYF. The CDR3 bases that were read are TGTGCCAGCAGCCAAGATTATGGGGATACGCTCTAT.

In regard to this clone: Gene names denote mouse genes. The CDR3 end is not reached by the read, which stops 1 residue before it; the germline J gene fills it in. The rearrangement joins TRBV13-2 to TRBJ2-4, with D hard to call. Germline V gene sequence: CDR1 NNHNN, CDR2 SYGAGS (reference sequence). The CDR3 is 13 amino acids. Deletions cut 1 base from V and 5 bases from J, with 8 bases between. The CDR3 sequence is CASGDLRRNTLYF. CDR3 DNA (partial): TGTGCCAGCGGTGATCTCAGGAGAAACACCTTGTAC.

As for this clone: The listed genes are named as in mouse. The read ends 1 residue shy of where the CDR3 ends; the end is completed using the germline J gene. V gene TRBV31 combines with J gene TRBJ1-6, with D hard to call. TRBJ1-6 is sorted into the ORF group, with uncertain function. V lost 1 base, J lost 5 bases, and 3 bases lay in between. Germline CDR1 reads GKSSPN; CDR2 reads SITVG. The CDR3 consists of 12 residues. CDR3 DNA, as far as it was read: TGTGCCTGGAGTCCCGATAATTCGCCCCTCTAC. Protein product: CAWSPDNSPLY. The whole CDR3 protein is CAWSPDNSPLYF.

This clone was observed a handful of times. Each gene name is a mouse one. The read gets to within 1 residue of the CDR3 end, and the germline J gene fills in the rest. The chain links TRBV3 to TRBJ2-1; 9 bases fit TRBD2. V shed 1 base, J shed 2 bases, and the junction held 0 bases outside the gene matches. CDR3 length: 15 residues. From germline, CDR1 is SNHLY and CDR2 FYNGKV (reference sequence). The CDR3: CASSLDWGDYAEQFF. The DNA read from the CDR3 is TGTGCCAGCAGCTTAGACTGGGGGGACTATGCTGAGCAGTTC.